The 24 T cell receptor beta chains reported below all come from one sample, sequenced in a study of patients and donors after allogeneic stem cell transplantation. TCRdb independently ran MiXCR on the RT-PCR reads; one entry per CDR3 protein. The repertoire holds around 200,000 distinct CDR3 sequences, with around 40% as singletons. The material sequenced was blood, either unsorted or a sorted T cell fraction (not recorded which). The receptors derive from a human donor who was either an allogeneic HSCT recipient or a stem cell or donor lymphocyte infusion donor (not recorded which). It is not recorded whose cells these are; they may come from a transplant donor.

The J gene is TRBJ2-1, the V gene TRBV30; 8 positions agree with TRBD1. This CDR3 is built from 13 residues. V gave up 4 bases and J gave up 6 bases; unmatched junction bases: 5. Germline V gives CDR1 GTSNPN, CDR2 SVGIG (reference sequence). In nucleotides, the CDR3 is TGTGCCTGGACCGGACAGGGATTCAATGAGCAGTTCTTC. It codes for CAWTGQGFNEQFF. The full variable domain, rest sourced from reference TRBV30 and TRBJ2-1, is SQTIHQWPATLVQPVGSPLSLECTVEGTSNPNLYWYRQAAGRGLQLLFYSVGIGQISSEVPQNLSASRPQDRQFILSSKKLLLSDSGFYLCAWTGQGFNEQFFGPGTRLTVL.

The chain uses TRBV28 and TRBJ1-6; possibly TRBD1 for D (5 bases). The V end was cut by 10 bases, the J end by 0 bases, with 13 bases between. CDR1 and CDR2 from the germline V gene are MDHEN and SYDVKM. The CDR3 sequence is 15 residues long. The CDR3 is CATRQRSSYNSPLHF. DNA for the CDR3: TGTGCCACCCGACAGAGGAGCTCCTATAATTCACCCCTCCACTTT.

This chain connects TRBV27 to TRBJ1-1; unclear D gene. CDR1 is MNHEY, CDR2 SMNVEV, per germline (reference sequence). The CDR3 has 13 residues. The V end was cut by 6 bases, the J end by 1 base, with 9 bases between. CDR3 bases: TGTGCCAGCAGCTACTACAAGAACACTGAAGCTTTCTTT. Its translation is CASSYYKNTEAFF.

The chain is built from TRBV12-3 or TRBV12-4 and TRBJ1-2; TRBD1 might be the D (6 bases). V shed 6 bases and J shed 4 bases, with 18 bases lying between them. The CDR3 loop spans 15 amino acids. CDR3 in amino acids: CASRPFLGALYGYTF. DNA for the CDR3: TGTGCCAGCAGGCCCTTTCTGGGGGCCCTCTATGGCTACACCTTC.

This rearrangement joins TRBV6-2 or TRBV6-3 to TRBJ2-2; the D is unclear. Trimming took 2 bases from V and 1 from J, leaving 8 bases between them. This CDR3 region has 15 residues. Germline CDR1 is MNHEY and CDR2 is SVGEGT. The CDR3, as DNA: TGTGCCAGCAGTTACAGTCCGGGGAACACCGGGGAGCTGTTTTTT. This encodes CASSYSPGNTGELFF.

This clonotype occurred a few times. V gene TRBV5-1 combines with J gene TRBJ2-1; tentative D call: TRBD2 (6 bases). CDR1 SGHRS and CDR2 YFSETQ come from the germline V gene. V was pared by 0 bases and J by 6 bases, with 10 bases between. This CDR3 spans 14 amino acids. In DNA form, the CDR3 reads TGCGCCAGCAGCTTGGCGGCTAGCGTCAATGAGCAGTTCTTC. Translation: CASSLAASVNEQFF.

The rearrangement links TRBV7-8 to TRBJ2-3; D ambiguous. The V gene's germline CDR1 is SGHVS and CDR2 FQNEAQ. The CDR3 length is 14 residues. Trimming left V 1 base short and J 2 bases short, with 7 bases between. The CDR3 region has the DNA TGTGCCAGCAGCTTAGGGATTTTCACAGATACGCAGTATTTT. It yields the protein CASSLGIFTDTQYF.

The chain is built from TRBV20-1 and TRBJ2-1; 9 bases agree with TRBD2. CDR1 and CDR2 from the germline V gene are DFQATT and SNEGSKA (reference sequence). This CDR3 has 13 residues. V lost 8 bases and J lost 5; bases outside the gene matches: 7. CDR3 DNA sequence: TGCAGTTTCGGACTAGCGATTAACAATGAGCAGTTCTTC. It specifies CSFGLAINNEQFF.

The sample holds a few counts of this clonotype. This chain joins TRBV20-1 and TRBJ1-5; tentatively, D is TRBD1 (5 bases). CDR1 is DFQATT, CDR2 SNEGSKA, per germline (reference sequence). V gave up 5 bases and J gave up 3 bases, with 14 bases separating them. The CDR3 is made up of 14 amino acids. The CDR3 sequence: CSAFRDATNQPQHF. CDR3 DNA: TGCAGTGCTTTCCGGGACGCAACCAATCAGCCCCAGCATTTT.

This clonotype turned up a few times. V and J are TRBV27 and TRBJ2-7, with 8 bases lining up with TRBD2. Trimming at V came to 0 bases and at J to 1 base, leaving 2 bases not matched to a gene. CDR1 and CDR2 from the germline V gene are MNHEY and SMNVEV (reference sequence). The CDR3 loop spans 15 amino acids. CDR3 region: CASSLSTGGSYEQYF. The CDR3, as DNA: TGTGCCAGCAGTTTATCTACGGGGGGGTCCTACGAGCAGTACTTC.

This clonotype has just one count. The chain employs TRBV4-3 and TRBJ2-7; 12 nucleotides agree with TRBD1. Germline assignment: CDR1 LGHNA and CDR2 YSLEER. Germline trimming cut 1 base from V and 5 bases from J; bases unmatched to any gene: 6. The CDR3 consists of 16 residues. The CDR3 sequence: CASSQGPGQGADEQYF. For the CDR3, the DNA is TGCGCCAGCAGCCAAGGTCCGGGACAGGGGGCCGACGAGCAGTACTTC.

V and J are TRBV5-1 and TRBJ2-7; maybe TRBD1 (6 bases). Trimming shortened V by 0 bases and J by 2 bases, and 9 bases separated the two germline ends. Germline-derived CDR1 and CDR2 are SGHRS and YFSETQ. The CDR3 totals 14 residues. This chain's CDR3 is CASSLASGAYEQYF. The CDR3 region has the DNA TGCGCCAGCAGCTTGGCCTCAGGGGCCTACGAGCAGTACTTC. Combining the CDR3 with reference TRBV5-1 and TRBJ2-7 gives the whole variable domain KAGVTQTPRYLIKTRGQQVTLSCSPISGHRSVSWYQQTPGQGLQFLFEYFSETQRNKGNFPGRFSGRQFSNSRSEMNVSTLELGDSALYLCASSLASGAYEQYFGPGTRLTVT.

This clonotype was seen a few times. The chain is built from TRBV3-1 and TRBJ1-2, with D possibly matching TRBD1 (5 bases). This CDR3 comprises 15 residues. Trimming took 0 bases from V and 4 from J, leaving 12 bases between them. Germline CDR1 and CDR2: LGHDT and YNNKEL (reference sequence). The CDR3 sequence is CASSQDRGPFYGYTF. The CDR3 DNA reads as TGTGCCAGCAGCCAAGATCGGGGACCCTTCTATGGCTACACCTTC.

The chain combines TRBV11-2 with TRBJ1-6; 9 bases line up with TRBD1. The CDR3 covers 15 residues. The germline gives CDR1 SGHAT, CDR2 FQNNGV. Losses at the gene ends were 1 base for V and 7 bases for J; bases not matched to a gene: 2. CDR3 region: CASSLGDRENSPLHF. As DNA, the CDR3 is TGTGCCAGCAGCTTAGGGGACAGGGAAAATTCACCCCTCCACTTT.

This clonotype came up a few times. The chain has TRBV7-9 and TRBJ1-2; D uncertain. The CDR3 spans 15 residues. V was shortened by 1 base and J by 0 bases, with 9 bases between the two germline ends. Germline V gene lookup returns CDR1 SEHNR and CDR2 FQNEAQ (reference sequence). The CDR3 region has the DNA TGTGCCAGCAGCTTAGTAGTCGGAGCTAACTATGGCTACACCTTC. This sequence encodes CASSLVVGANYGYTF.

The chain links TRBV10-3 to TRBJ1-5; TRBD1 aligns across 7 bases. V lost 6 bases and J lost 1; bases outside the gene matches: 6. The CDR3 consists of 15 residues. CDR1 ENHRY and CDR2 SYGVKD come from the germline V gene. CDR3 in amino acids: CAISSTGVSNQPQHF. For the CDR3, the DNA is TGTGCCATCAGCTCCACAGGGGTCAGCAATCAGCCCCAGCATTTT.

A single count supports this clonotype. The V call is TRBV5-1, the J call TRBJ2-3; TRBD2 aligns across 10 bases. The trim removed 0 bases at V and 4 bases at J, leaving 5 bases unmatched. The germline V gene encodes CDR1 SGHRS and CDR2 YFSETQ. The CDR3 extends over 16 amino acids. Here the CDR3 DNA reads TGCGCCAGCAGCTTGGGAGCGGGGGGGCCCGCAGATACGCAGTATTTT. Its protein product is CASSLGAGGPADTQYF. The complete variable domain, with remaining parts taken from reference TRBV5-1 and TRBJ2-3, reads KAGVTQTPRYLIKTRGQQVTLSCSPISGHRSVSWYQQTPGQGLQFLFEYFSETQRNKGNFPGRFSGRQFSNSRSEMNVSTLELGDSALYLCASSLGAGGPADTQYFGPGTRLTVL.

This chain connects TRBV5-1 to TRBJ2-1; D is undetermined. This CDR3 comprises 14 residues. CDR1 SGHRS and CDR2 YFSETQ come from the germline V gene. The V and J ends lost 5 bases and 2 bases respectively, with 11 bases between them. The CDR3 loop reads CASRYEVAYNEQFF. The CDR3 DNA follows: TGCGCCAGCAGGTACGAGGTAGCCTACAATGAGCAGTTCTTC.

This clonotype has just a few counts. The chain is built from TRBV20-1 and TRBJ1-5; D remains ambiguous. Germline values: CDR1 DFQATT, CDR2 SNEGSKA (reference sequence). The CDR3 covers 13 residues. V lost 0 bases, J lost 5 bases, and 8 bases lay in between. CDR3 nucleotide sequence: TGCAGTGCTAGAGATAAGAGGGATCAGCCCCAGCATTTT. It codes for CSARDKRDQPQHF.

The chain links TRBV19 to TRBJ2-7; 7 nucleotides agree with TRBD1. CDR1 is LNHDA and CDR2 is SQIVND in the germline V gene (reference sequence). This CDR3 comprises 15 residues. The junction had 4 bases not matched to a gene; V was cut back by 2 bases and J by 0 bases. The CDR3 region is CASSIMGQPSYEQYF. CDR3 DNA: TGTGCCAGTAGTATAATGGGACAGCCCTCCTACGAGCAGTACTTC.

This clonotype was observed a few times. The V gene is TRBV7-2, the J gene TRBJ2-1; D not resolved. The CDR3 is 16 residues long. Germline CDR1 reads SGHTA; CDR2 reads FQGNSA. The germline V and J ends were trimmed by 1 base and 1 base, with 11 bases remaining between them. The CDR3 nucleotides are TGTGCCAGCAGCTTAGGGCCGACCCCTTCCTACAATGAGCAGTTCTTC. Its translation is CASSLGPTPSYNEQFF.

This clonotype was seen more than once but under ten times. The rearrangement joins TRBV30 to TRBJ1-2; 8 bases match TRBD1. The CDR3 spans 14 residues. The V gene's germline CDR1 is GTSNPN and CDR2 SVGIG (reference sequence). The J segment lost 2 bases and the V segment lost 5 bases, leaving 7 bases of the junction unmatched. Here the CDR3 DNA reads TGTGCCTGGGGCCGGACAGGGCCAAACTATGGCTACACCTTC. Amino acids: CAWGRTGPNYGYTF.

V gene TRBV15 combines with J gene TRBJ2-2; D might be TRBD1 (6 bases). This CDR3 has 13 residues. Germline CDR1 and CDR2: LNHNV and YYDKDF (reference sequence). V lost 8 bases and J 7 bases, leaving 14 bases between the germline ends. The CDR3 loop reads CATGSGENGELFF. CDR3 nucleotides: TGTGCCACCGGATCAGGGGAAAACGGGGAGCTGTTTTTT.

This clonotype was seen more than once but under ten times. V gene TRBV12-3 or TRBV12-4 combines with J gene TRBJ1-2; 8 nucleotides line up with TRBD1. Unmatched junction bases numbered 13, after V lost 6 bases and J lost 7 bases. The CDR3 sequence is 15 residues long. The CDR3 spells CASSLITGQASGYTF. CDR3 in DNA: TGTGCCAGCAGCCTTATTACGGGACAGGCTTCTGGCTACACCTTC.